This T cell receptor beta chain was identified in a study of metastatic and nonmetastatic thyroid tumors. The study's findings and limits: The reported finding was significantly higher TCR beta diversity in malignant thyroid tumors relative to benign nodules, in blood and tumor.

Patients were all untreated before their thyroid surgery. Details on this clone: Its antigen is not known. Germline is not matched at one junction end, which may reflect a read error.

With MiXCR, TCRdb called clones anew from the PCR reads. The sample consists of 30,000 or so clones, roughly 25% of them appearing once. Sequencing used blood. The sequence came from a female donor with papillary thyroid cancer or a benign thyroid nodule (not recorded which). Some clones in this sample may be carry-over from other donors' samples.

Here the CDR3 reads CASSLGLTTGNTIYF. The CDR3 DNA follows: TGTGCCAGCAGCTTGGGACTGACAACTGGAAATACCATATATTTT. The V call is TRBV5-6, the J call TRBJ1-3; no reliable D call. Germline loops: CDR1 SGHDT, CDR2 YYEEEE. This CDR3 comprises 15 residues.